This T cell receptor (beta chain) derives from a study of early T cells in non-severe SARS-CoV-2 infection. This clonotype was seen at least ten times. What it binds is unknown. Findings of the study overall: Clonotype matching in VDJdb favored anti-spike CD8 responses and did not capture private and CD4 specificities.

Germline CDR1 reads LNHNV; CDR2 reads YYDKDF (reference sequence). The V and J ends lost 3 bases and 2 bases, in that order; junction bases with no gene match: 7. CDR3 size: 16 residues. Researchers tagged individual cDNA molecules with unique molecular identifiers. Each CDR3 protein is one row after TCRdb ran MiXCR on the 5' RACE reads. The sample shows 50,000 to 70,000 distinct CDR3 sequences, around 9% of them seen only once. Source material: whole blood. The chain carries TRBV15 and TRBJ2-7, with 10 bases aligning to TRBD2. This TCR derives from an adult who was a healthcare worker with PCR-confirmed SARS-CoV-2 infection or an uninfected control (not recorded which). In nucleotides, the CDR3 is TGTGCCACCAGCAGGATGCTAGCGGGAGAAGCCTACGAGCAGTACTTC. Its translation: CATSRMLAGEAYEQYF.